This T cell receptor (beta chain) stems from a study of control samples from healthy donors and cancer patients. Data came from immunoSEQ multiplex PCR; TCRdb stores just in-frame clones and leaves some out. The sample comprises approximately 140,000 clones, around 90% of which are singletons, and around 11% rests with the top ten. The CDR3 is made up of 13 amino acids. The ends were cut back, 2 bases at V and 7 bases at J, with 11 bases in the middle. The sample taken for sequencing was blood. This chain uses TRBV12-3 or TRBV12-4 with TRBJ2-5, with a possible D match to TRBD1 (5 bases). The TCR was taken from a man younger than 45 in good health. The CDR3 reads CASSLIGQGTQYF. The CDR3 DNA follows: TGTGCCAGCAGTTTAATAGGGCAGGGGACCCAGTACTTC.